This T cell receptor beta chain was recorded in a study of PD-L1 blockade in urothelial cancer. Germline V CDR1 and CDR2: MDHEN, SYDVKM. J was trimmed by 3 bases and V by 2 bases; bases with no gene match: 4. The CDR3 extends over 16 amino acids. Here immunoSEQ multiplex PCR was the method, and the copy in TCRdb shows in-frame clones only, minus some. The table records tens of thousands of clones, about 90% of them present only once. Regarding time point: peripheral blood 6 weeks after treatment start. The sequence derives from an older man with urothelial cancer. The source was PBMCs, collected around atezolizumab (anti-PD-L1) treatment. This sequence joins TRBV28 and TRBJ2-3; the match to TRBD2 covers 11 bases. Here the CDR3 DNA reads TGTGCCAGCAGTTTACCGGGACTAGCGGTAACAGATACGCAGTATTTT. It yields the protein CASSLPGLAVTDTQYF.